Following are 18 T cell receptor beta chains from one sample sequenced in a study of blood T cell repertoires in COVID-19. The table came from immunoSEQ multiplex PCR; TCRdb's copy has only in-frame clones and leaves some out. The sample lists about 150,000 clones; 84% were seen once. Sequencing input: PBMCs or T cells enriched from blood (not recorded which). The receptor set was obtained from a woman aged 45-59 years who had been exposed to COVID-19.

This rearrangement joins TRBV7-2 to TRBJ1-6; TRBD1 is a possible D gene (5 bases). The germline V gene has CDR1 SGHTA and CDR2 FQGNSA. Trimming removed 2 bases at V and 4 bases at J, with 9 bases between. The CDR3 extends over 15 amino acids. This chain's CDR3 is CASSLSGTYNSPLHF. The CDR3 nucleotides are TGTGCCAGCAGCTTATCAGGGACTTATAATTCACCCCTCCACTTT.

This clone showed up just once. V gene TRBV5-4 combines with J gene TRBJ2-2; TRBD1 agrees at 10 bases. The CDR3 has 15 residues. V lost 4 bases to trimming and J lost 6 bases; unmatched junction nucleotides: 6. Germline V gives CDR1 SGHNT, CDR2 YYREEE (reference sequence). The CDR3 loop is CASSLDRGRSGELFF. The CDR3 nucleotides read TGTGCCAGCAGCCTTGACAGGGGGCGGTCCGGGGAGCTGTTTTTT. Using reference TRBV5-4 and TRBJ2-2 for the parts outside the CDR3, the full variable domain is ETGVTQSPTHLIKTRGQQVTLRCSSQSGHNTVSWYQQALGQGPQFIFQYYREEENGRGNFPPRFSGLQFPNYSSELNVNALELDDSALYLCASSLDRGRSGELFFGEGSRLTVL.

The chain combines TRBV5-1 with TRBJ2-7; D call uncertain. The V gene's germline CDR1 is SGHRS and CDR2 YFSETQ. V was cut by 0 bases and J by 0 bases, with 7 bases left in between. The CDR3 extends over 14 amino acids. CDR3 bases: TGCGCCAGCAGCTTGGATCAGAACTCCTACGAGCAGTACTTC. This translates into CASSLDQNSYEQYF. Full variable domain (rest looked up from reference TRBV5-1 and TRBJ2-7): KAGVTQTPRYLIKTRGQQVTLSCSPISGHRSVSWYQQTPGQGLQFLFEYFSETQRNKGNFPGRFSGRQFSNSRSEMNVSTLELGDSALYLCASSLDQNSYEQYFGPGTRLTVT.

This chain uses TRBV20-1 with TRBJ2-1; TRBD2 matches at 14 bases. CDR3 size: 15 residues. Trimming took 3 bases from V and 9 from J; bases not matched to a gene: 7. The germline gives CDR1 DFQATT, CDR2 SNEGSKA (reference sequence). The CDR3 reads CSASRLAGGYGEQFF. CDR3 nucleotides: TGCAGTGCTAGTAGACTAGCGGGGGGGTACGGTGAGCAGTTCTTC.

This clone was seen a few times. The genes are TRBV5-6 and TRBJ1-1, with D unresolved. Germline assignment: CDR1 SGHDT and CDR2 YYEEEE. Trimming left V 5 bases short and J 1 base short, with 15 bases between. This CDR3 is built from 15 residues. Here the CDR3 reads CASSPWGGPNTEAFF. CDR3 in DNA: TGTGCCAGCAGTCCCTGGGGAGGGCCGAACACTGAAGCTTTCTTT.

The chain employs TRBV7-2 and TRBJ2-3, with TRBD2 matching 8 bases. CDR1 is SGHTA and CDR2 is FQGNSA in the germline V gene. The CDR3 is made up of 15 amino acids. Losses at the gene ends were 2 bases for V and 3 bases for J; bases not matched to a gene: 4. In nucleotides, the CDR3 is TGTGCCAGCAGCTTATCGGGCGGGAGGACAGATACGCAGTATTTT. It codes for CASSLSGGRTDTQYF.

This clone was found once. This chain connects TRBV6-5 to TRBJ1-6, with a weak D call TRBD1 (5 bases). Trimming pared 8 bases from V and 7 bases from J, leaving 15 bases between. Germline lookup yields CDR1 MNHEY and CDR2 SVGAGI. The CDR3 is 14 amino acids. The CDR3 DNA sequence: TGTGCCAGCGGGTTTCAGGGTCGGAATTCACCCCTCCACTTT. Translation: CASGFQGRNSPLHF.

This sequence joins TRBV6-6 and TRBJ1-4; 7 bases are shared with TRBD1. The CDR3 consists of 15 residues. CDR1 is MNHNY, CDR2 SVGAGI, per germline (reference sequence). V was pared by 2 bases and J by 3 bases, with 3 bases of the junction left unmatched. The CDR3 DNA reads as TGTGCCAGCAGTTACGACAGGGCAGCTAATGAAAAACTGTTTTTT. Amino acids: CASSYDRAANEKLFF.

This clone came up a few times. The CDR3 loop reads CSAFILPSGRTNEKLFF. In nucleotides, the CDR3 is TGCAGCGCATTCATCCTCCCGAGCGGACGAACTAATGAAAAACTGTTTTTT. The chain recombines TRBV29-1 with TRBJ1-4; D is ambiguous. The CDR3 covers 17 residues. Germline lookup yields CDR1 SQVTM and CDR2 ANQGSEA. V was pared by 7 bases and J by 1 base, with 22 bases between.

This clone was observed a few times. This CDR3 is CSASRTAEAFF. In DNA, the CDR3 is TGCAGTGCCTCGCGAACAGCTGAAGCTTTCTTT. The chain employs TRBV20-1 and TRBJ1-1; D remains unclear. From germline, CDR1 is DFQATT and CDR2 SNEGSKA (reference sequence). CDR3 size: 11 residues. V was shortened by 6 bases and J by 6 bases, with 11 bases between the two germline ends.

This clone was detected many times. V gene TRBV5-4 combines with J gene TRBJ2-7; 10 bases match TRBD1. This CDR3 spans 16 amino acids. The germline gives CDR1 SGHNT, CDR2 YYREEE (reference sequence). Losses at the gene ends were 4 bases for V and 0 bases for J; bases not matched to a gene: 7. The CDR3, as DNA: TGTGCCAGCAGCGCGAATCGACAGGGGGCCTCCTACGAGCAGTACTTC. It codes for CASSANRQGASYEQYF.

V is TRBV11-2 and J is TRBJ2-7, with 7 bases lining up with TRBD1. V shed 3 bases and J 0 bases; nucleotides not matched to a gene: 5. The germline CDR1 and CDR2 sequences are SGHAT and FQNNGV. CDR3 size: 15 residues. CDR3 DNA sequence: TGTGCCAGCAGCTTTGAGGGGGCTCCCTCCTACGAGCAGTACTTC. As protein: CASSFEGAPSYEQYF. The variable domain in full, completed from reference TRBV11-2 and TRBJ2-7, reads EAGVAQSPRYKIIEKRQSVAFWCNPISGHATLYWYQQILGQGPKLLIQFQNNGVVDDSQLPKDRFSAERLKGVDSTLKIQPAKLEDSAVYLCASSFEGAPSYEQYFGPGTRLTVT.

The genes are TRBV6-5 and TRBJ2-7, with 7 bases identical to TRBD2. This CDR3 is 14 amino acids long. The J segment lost 3 bases and the V segment lost 5 bases, leaving 7 bases of the junction unmatched. Per germline, CDR1 MNHEY and CDR2 SVGAGI. CDR3 nucleotide sequence: TGTGCCAGCAGTACCCGATGGGGGGGCTACGAGCAGTACTTC. Protein: CASSTRWGGYEQYF.

The chain links TRBV30 to TRBJ2-7, with TRBD2 identical over 11 bases. CDR1 GTSNPN and CDR2 SVGIG come from the germline V gene (reference sequence). The junction had 11 bases not matched to a gene; V was cut back by 8 bases and J by 2 bases. CDR3 length: 15 residues. The DNA of the CDR3 is TGTGCCGGAACTAGCGGGGGCCATCAACCCTACGAGCAGTACTTC. It is translated as CAGTSGGHQPYEQYF.

This clone appeared a single time. This sequence joins TRBV6-6 and TRBJ1-5; 10 nucleotides line up with TRBD1. The CDR3 loop spans 14 amino acids. Losses at the gene ends were 7 bases for V and 8 bases for J; bases not matched to a gene: 8. Germline CDR1 reads MNHNY; CDR2 reads SVGAGI (reference sequence). Here the CDR3 DNA reads TGTGCCAGCATTGGGACAGGGGCCGGGGAGCCCCAGCATTTT. Translating gives CASIGTGAGEPQHF.

The chain links TRBV18 to TRBJ2-3; D is ambiguous. The V gene's germline CDR1 is KGHSH and CDR2 LQKENI. The CDR3 consists of 14 residues. V lost 4 bases, J lost 4 bases, and 12 bases lay in between. CDR3: CASSLISRADTQYF. CDR3 in DNA: TGTGCCAGCTCACTTATTAGCCGCGCAGATACGCAGTATTTT.

This clone was seen just once. This chain connects TRBV7-8 to TRBJ1-1; D is unclear. The germline V gene encodes CDR1 SGHVS and CDR2 FQNEAQ. The ends were cut back, 6 bases at V and 0 bases at J, with 11 bases in the middle. This CDR3 is 14 amino acids long. As DNA, the CDR3 is TGTGCCAGCAGTTACGGGAATATGAACACTGAAGCTTTCTTT. Translation: CASSYGNMNTEAFF.

The V call is TRBV19, the J call TRBJ1-1, with 7 bases fitting TRBD1. Trimming took 3 bases from V and 11 from J; bases not matched to a gene: 15. The germline gives CDR1 LNHDA, CDR2 SQIVND (reference sequence). This CDR3 comprises 15 residues. The CDR3 DNA is TGTGCCAGTAGTATCCCTCTGACAGGGATCCGTAATGCTTTCTTT. Residues: CASSIPLTGIRNAFF.